This TCR beta chain was obtained from a study of OX40 agonist ivuxolimab in advanced cancers. This CDR3 region has 16 residues. V lost 5 bases to trimming and J lost 2 bases; unmatched junction nucleotides: 8. Germline V gene sequence: CDR1 SGHTA, CDR2 FQGNSA. TCRdb keeps only in-frame clones here, not all; method: immunoSEQ multiplex PCR. The repertoire holds about 86,000 clones, with about 90% as singletons. Sequences were derived from CD4+ or CD8+ T cells sorted from blood, sampled in a trial of the OX40 agonist ivuxolimab. The sequence derives from an adult with an advanced solid tumor such as melanoma, head and neck, liver or kidney cancer. The gene calls are TRBV7-2 and TRBJ2-3; 9 bases fit TRBD2. This chain's CDR3 is CASSTGLAGITDTQYF. The CDR3 DNA reads as TGTGCCAGCAGCACGGGACTAGCAGGGATCACAGATACGCAGTATTTT.